The 25 T cell receptor beta chains in this list originate from one sample, sequenced in a study of cytomegalovirus exposure and HLA in healthy donors. Vbeta (60) and Jbeta (13) primers were used in the PCR. The repertoire was sequenced with immunoSEQ multiplex PCR; TCRdb's copy has only in-frame clones and lacks some. This sample has 110,000 to 150,000 clones, with about 84% found just once. Sequenced sample: PBMCs. The receptors derive from a woman under 30 in good health and CMV-seropositive.

CDR3 nucleotide sequence: TGTGCCAGCAGTGAGAGGGACAGGGGGCTGCGAGCTTTCTTT. Translation gives CASSERDRGLRAFF. This chain connects TRBV6-1 to TRBJ1-1, with 12 bases matching TRBD1. V shed 3 bases and J 10 bases; nucleotides not matched to a gene: 6. CDR3 length: 14 residues. In germline, CDR1 is MNHNS, CDR2 SASEGT.

This chain uses TRBV5-1 with TRBJ1-4, with D possibly matching TRBD1 (6 bases). Looked up from germline, CDR1 is SGHRS and CDR2 is YFSETQ. The CDR3 has 15 residues. Trimming pared 3 bases from V and 7 bases from J, leaving 16 bases between. This CDR3 reads CASSSGVGYGEKLFF. Written as DNA, the CDR3 is TGCGCCAGCAGCTCAGGGGTGGGGTATGGTGAAAAACTGTTTTTT.

The V gene is TRBV25-1, the J gene TRBJ2-2; 13 bases fit TRBD2. The CDR3 is 15 residues long. The germline gives CDR1 MGHDK, CDR2 SYGVNS. After removal of 8 bases from V and 5 bases from J, the junction contained 5 bases not matched to a gene. CDR3 protein: CASGTSGVLTGELFF. In DNA, the CDR3 is TGTGCCAGCGGGACTAGCGGGGTCTTGACCGGGGAGCTGTTTTTT.

V gene TRBV30 combines with J gene TRBJ1-6; tentative D call: TRBD1 (6 bases). The CDR3 has 12 amino acids. V was shortened by 8 bases and J by 9 bases, with 14 bases between the two germline ends. Germline V lookup: CDR1 GTSNPN, CDR2 SVGIG (reference sequence). CDR3 in amino acids: CAHGGGPSPLHF. The DNA for the CDR3 is TGTGCCCACGGCGGGGGGCCTTCACCCCTCCACTTT.

This chain uses TRBV6-5 with TRBJ2-7, with TRBD1 identical over 11 bases. Germline V lookup: CDR1 MNHEY, CDR2 SVGAGI. CDR3 length equals 14 residues. Losses at the gene ends were 6 bases for V and 4 bases for J; bases not matched to a gene: 5. The CDR3 loop is CASSRTGGDYEQYF. The CDR3 DNA sequence: TGTGCCAGCAGCCGGACAGGGGGCGATTACGAGCAGTACTTC.

This clone was observed a handful of times. The chain employs TRBV4-1 and TRBJ2-7; 9 bases agree with TRBD1. The V gene's germline CDR1 is MGHRA and CDR2 YSYEKL. This CDR3 region has 18 residues. The V segment lost 1 base and the J segment 2 bases; nucleotides outside the gene matches: 12. As DNA, the CDR3 is TGCGCCAGCAGCCAAGGGCAAGGGGGCCGGGACAGGGCCTACGAGCAGTACTTC. The encoded protein is CASSQGQGGRDRAYEQYF.

This chain links TRBV25-1 with TRBJ2-7; the match to TRBD1 covers 8 bases. Germline values: CDR1 MGHDK, CDR2 SYGVNS. V lost 2 bases and J lost 3; bases outside the gene matches: 3. CDR3 size: 14 residues. The CDR3 nucleotides read TGTGCCAGCAGTGAAAGGACAGGGTACTACGAGCAGTACTTC. Protein sequence: CASSERTGYYEQYF.

The rearrangement links TRBV28 to TRBJ1-4; 8 bases align to TRBD1. The CDR3 has 17 amino acids. V trimming: 2 bases; J trimming: 4 bases; junction bases outside the gene matches: 9. Germline V gives CDR1 MDHEN, CDR2 SYDVKM. Here the CDR3 DNA reads TGTGCCAGCAGTTTACAGGGGGCCCAAACACGTAATGAAAAACTGTTTTTT. Protein sequence: CASSLQGAQTRNEKLFF. The full variable domain, completed using reference TRBV28 and TRBJ1-4, is DVKVTQSSRYLVKRTGEKVFLECVQDMDHENMFWYRQDPGLGLRLIYFSYDVKMKEKGDIPEGYSVSREKKERFSLILESASTNQTSMYLCASSLQGAQTRNEKLFFGSGTQLSVL.

This chain connects TRBV7-2 to TRBJ2-5; 8 bases align to TRBD2. Germline V gene sequence: CDR1 SGHTA, CDR2 FQGNSA. The CDR3 has 15 residues. Losses at the gene ends were 3 bases for V and 2 bases for J; bases not matched to a gene: 5. Here the CDR3 reads CASSFRGGIQETQYF. The CDR3 DNA is TGTGCCAGCAGCTTTCGGGGGGGCATACAAGAGACCCAGTACTTC.

CDR3 region: CASSLARFGGRDNSPLHF. CDR3 coding DNA: TGTGCCAGCAGCTTAGCCCGTTTCGGGGGAAGGGATAATTCACCCCTCCACTTT. This chain connects TRBV7-9 to TRBJ1-6; D is perhaps TRBD1 (5 bases). Germline CDR1 SEHNR, CDR2 FQNEAQ (reference sequence). This CDR3 is 18 amino acids long. Trimming took off 0 bases at V and 5 bases at J, with 17 bases between the two ends.

V and J are TRBV25-1 and TRBJ2-7; a possible D gene is TRBD1 (5 bases). Germline assignment: CDR1 MGHDK and CDR2 SYGVNS. The CDR3 runs 13 residues. V was trimmed by 1 base and J by 9 bases, leaving 13 bases between them. In nucleotides, the CDR3 is TGTGCCAGCAGTGAATTTGATTGGGGCGTGCAGTACTTC. It yields the protein CASSEFDWGVQYF.

In regard to this clone: An end of the junction does not agree with germline; a read error may underlie this. The V call is TRBV5-4, the J call TRBJ1-4; D remains unclear. The CDR3 contains 17 residues. Germline V lookup: CDR1 SGHNT, CDR2 YYREEE (reference sequence). The CDR3 coding sequence is TGTGCCAGCAGCTTGGGTCCAGCGATTGCAACTAGTGAAAAACTGTTTTTT. This codes for CASSLGPAIATSEKLFF.

The CDR3 protein is CASSVRDTDSGELFF. The CDR3 region has the DNA TGTGCCAGCAGCGTCCGGGACACAGATTCCGGGGAGCTGTTTTTT. This chain connects TRBV5-5 to TRBJ2-2; tentatively, D is TRBD1 (6 bases). V shed 4 bases and J shed 6 bases, with 16 bases lying between them. Germline V gene lookup returns CDR1 SGHKS and CDR2 YYEKEE (reference sequence). CDR3 length: 15 amino acids.

The chain couples TRBV19 to TRBJ2-1, with D perhaps TRBD2 (5 bases). The CDR3 covers 14 residues. The ends were cut back, 4 bases at V and 4 bases at J, with 11 bases in the middle. CDR1 and CDR2 from the germline V gene are LNHDA and SQIVND (reference sequence). The CDR3 sequence: CASSKSGGYNEQFF. CDR3 DNA sequence: TGTGCCAGTAGTAAAAGCGGTGGATACAATGAGCAGTTCTTC. Looking up the rest from reference TRBV19 and TRBJ2-1 gives the full variable domain: DGGITQSPKYLFRKEGQNVTLSCEQNLNHDAMYWYRQDPGQGLRLIYYSQIVNDFQKGDIAEGYSVSREKKESFPLTVTSAQKNPTAFYLCASSKSGGYNEQFFGPGTRLTVL.

This clone appeared once. The chain combines TRBV7-9 with TRBJ2-1, with D perhaps TRBD1 (5 bases). CDR1 and CDR2 from the germline V gene are SEHNR and FQNEAQ (reference sequence). V dropped 3 bases and J dropped 6 bases, with 15 bases sitting between them. The CDR3 totals 15 residues. The CDR3: CASSFSQGRLNEQFF. CDR3 DNA: TGTGCCAGCAGCTTCTCCCAGGGCCGGCTCAATGAGCAGTTCTTC.

J is TRBJ2-3 and V is TRBV7-2; D is unclear. Trimming cost V 3 bases and J 6 bases, with 13 bases left between them. CDR3 length: 14 amino acids. Looked up from germline, CDR1 is SGHTA and CDR2 is FQGNSA. CDR3 sequence (DNA): TGTGCCAGCAGCTTGCATGACCCCAGGGATACGCAGTATTTT. It translates to CASSLHDPRDTQYF. Using reference TRBV7-2 and TRBJ2-3 for the parts outside the CDR3, the full variable domain is GAGVSQSPSNKVTEKGKDVELRCDPISGHTALYWYRQSLGQGLEFLIYFQGNSAPDKSGLPSDRFSAERTGGSVSTLTIQRTQQEDSAVYLCASSLHDPRDTQYFGPGTRLTVL.

The rearrangement joins TRBV12-5 to TRBJ1-1; no clear D gene. The CDR3 is made up of 15 amino acids. V was trimmed by 4 bases and J by 4 bases, leaving 16 bases between them. CDR1 and CDR2 (germline): LGHNT, FRNRAP. This CDR3 reads CASGSPERVGTEAFF. CDR3 sequence (DNA): TGTGCTAGTGGTTCCCCTGAGAGGGTTGGCACTGAAGCTTTCTTT.

The chain combines TRBV27 with TRBJ2-7; the match to TRBD1 covers 7 bases. Germline trimming cut 2 bases from V and 6 bases from J; bases unmatched to any gene: 19. CDR3 length equals 18 residues. Germline values: CDR1 MNHEY, CDR2 SMNVEV (reference sequence). The chain's CDR3 is CASSLTYQTGVTFGEQYF. The DNA for the CDR3 is TGTGCCAGCAGTTTAACGTATCAAACAGGGGTTACATTTGGCGAGCAGTACTTC.

The chain is built from TRBV5-5 and TRBJ2-7; D is unresolved. Germline values: CDR1 SGHKS, CDR2 YYEKEE (reference sequence). The CDR3 consists of 11 residues. V lost 3 bases and J lost 5, with 6 bases in between. The CDR3, as DNA: TGTGCCAGCAGCTCCCTCGACGAGCAGTACTTC. Translation gives CASSSLDEQYF.

This clone has a handful of counts. V and J are TRBV2 and TRBJ1-2; D might be TRBD1 (6 bases). Germline-derived CDR1 and CDR2 are SNHLY and FYNNEI. The V and J ends lost 7 bases and 2 bases respectively, with 14 bases between them. This CDR3 is built from 14 residues. Written as DNA, the CDR3 is TGTGCCAGCAATCTCGGCGGACAGAACTATGGCTACACCTTC. Its protein is CASNLGGQNYGYTF.

This clone came up a few times. This sequence joins TRBV11-2 and TRBJ2-1; tentative D call: TRBD2 (6 bases). Germline values: CDR1 SGHAT, CDR2 FQNNGV. CDR3 length equals 13 residues. V was cut by 5 bases and J by 9 bases, with 14 bases left in between. The CDR3 bases are TGTGCCAGCAGCCGAATTGGAGGGTCTGAGCAGTTCTTC. It translates to CASSRIGGSEQFF.

This clone has only a few counts. The J gene is TRBJ2-3, the V gene TRBV5-4, with D possibly being TRBD2 (6 bases). The length of the CDR3 is 16 residues. Per germline, CDR1 SGHNT and CDR2 YYREEE (reference sequence). The ends were cut back, 4 bases at V and 3 bases at J, with 18 bases in the middle. CDR3 amino acids: CASSADGGWRTDTQYF. The CDR3 DNA reads as TGTGCCAGCAGCGCGGACGGGGGTTGGAGGACAGATACGCAGTATTTT.

The chain joins TRBV6-5 to TRBJ1-2; tentatively, D is TRBD1 (5 bases). Germline CDR1 is MNHEY and CDR2 is SVGAGI. V lost 6 bases and J lost 8, with 22 bases in between. This CDR3 spans 15 amino acids. Here the CDR3 reads CASRPWSAGEGGYTF. For the CDR3, the DNA is TGTGCCAGCAGACCATGGAGCGCGGGAGAGGGGGGCTACACCTTC.

V and J are TRBV5-1 and TRBJ2-7, with 10 bases matching TRBD1. This CDR3 comprises 16 residues. The junction had 11 bases not matched to a gene; V was cut back by 4 bases and J by 4 bases. In germline, CDR1 is SGHRS, CDR2 YFSETQ. The CDR3 DNA is TGCGCCAGCAGCGAGAGTACGGGACAGGGGTGGTACGAGCAGTACTTC. Translation gives CASSESTGQGWYEQYF.

The chain has TRBV28 and TRBJ1-4, with 8 bases identical to TRBD1. The germline V gene encodes CDR1 MDHEN and CDR2 SYDVKM. CDR3 size: 18 residues. Germline trimming cut 7 bases from V and 0 bases from J; bases unmatched to any gene: 13. This chain's CDR3 is CASTPPRGRSATNEKLFF. Written as DNA, the CDR3 is TGTGCCAGCACCCCTCCCAGGGGGCGGTCGGCAACTAATGAAAAACTGTTTTTT.